Shown below are 11 T cell receptor beta chains from a single sample sequenced in a study of blood T cell repertoires in COVID-19. Generated by immunoSEQ multiplex PCR, the TCRdb table keeps only in-frame clones and is missing some. Of around 130,000 clones in the sample, around 79% are singletons; the top ten hold roughly a fifth. The sequenced sample consisted of peripheral blood. These receptors were taken from an elderly man with acute or convalescent COVID-19.

The gene calls are TRBV29-1 and TRBJ2-7, with TRBD2 matching 8 bases. Germline-derived CDR1 and CDR2 are SQVTM and ANQGSEA. The CDR3 loop spans 13 amino acids. V trimming: 7 bases; J trimming: 5 bases; junction bases outside the gene matches: 10. The CDR3 DNA reads as TGCAGCGCAACTCCGCGGGGGGACAACGAGCAGTACTTC. Its protein is CSATPRGDNEQYF.

This clone has a single count. This clone may be a read error of a much larger clone one base away. The chain recombines TRBV2 with TRBJ1-4; D possibly corresponds to TRBD1 (6 bases). Per the germline V gene, CDR1 is SNHLY and CDR2 is FYNNEI. The CDR3 sequence is 15 residues long. The V end was cut by 7 bases, the J end by 3 bases, with 15 bases between. In nucleotides, the CDR3 is TGTGCCAGCACCGTTACAGGGAGTTCTAATGAAAAACTGTTTTTT. Its protein product is CASTVTGSSNEKLFF.

The chain uses TRBV18 and TRBJ1-5, with D unresolved. Trimming pared 3 bases from V and 3 bases from J, leaving 9 bases between. Germline lookup yields CDR1 KGHSH and CDR2 LQKENI. The CDR3 is 14 residues long. The CDR3 nucleotides are TGTGCCAGCTCACCCACGGGAGACAATCAGCCCCAGCATTTT. This codes for CASSPTGDNQPQHF.

The V call is TRBV5-1, the J call TRBJ2-5, with 7 bases aligning to TRBD2. The CDR3 consists of 17 residues. CDR1 and CDR2 (germline): SGHRS, YFSETQ. The J segment lost 5 bases and the V segment lost 1 base, leaving 14 bases of the junction unmatched. In DNA form, the CDR3 reads TGCGCCAGCAGCTTGCTCTCGGGGCGGGGGATGCTTGAGACCCAGTACTTC. Amino acids: CASSLLSGRGMLETQYF.

The chain couples TRBV6-2 or TRBV6-3 to TRBJ1-3, with unresolved D. CDR1 and CDR2 (germline): MNHEY, SVGEGT. V was cut by 5 bases and J by 0 bases, with 8 bases left in between. This CDR3 is built from 14 residues. In nucleotides, the CDR3 is TGTGCCAGCAGTCCCTACAGCTCTGGAAACACCATATATTTT. Protein sequence: CASSPYSSGNTIYF.

J is TRBJ2-1 and V is TRBV4-1; TRBD2 aligns across 7 bases. CDR1 is MGHRA, CDR2 YSYEKL, per germline. The CDR3 is 19 amino acids. The V gene end was trimmed by 0 bases and the J gene end by 0 bases; junction bases not matched to a gene: 11. The CDR3 sequence: CASSQDWASGVYSYNEQFF. The CDR3, as DNA: TGCGCCAGCAGCCAAGACTGGGCTAGCGGCGTCTACTCCTACAATGAGCAGTTCTTC.

The chain combines TRBV19 with TRBJ2-7, with TRBD1 matching over 8 bases. Germline V CDR1 and CDR2: LNHDA, SQIVND (reference sequence). The CDR3 runs 15 residues. Trimming cost V 2 bases and J 5 bases; bases outside gene matches: 8. CDR3 amino acids: CASSIKWTGFNEQYF. CDR3 nucleotide sequence: TGTGCCAGTAGTATAAAGTGGACAGGGTTCAACGAGCAGTACTTC. Supplemented by reference TRBV19 and TRBJ2-7, the full variable domain reads DGGITQSPKYLFRKEGQNVTLSCEQNLNHDAMYWYRQDPGQGLRLIYYSQIVNDFQKGDIAEGYSVSREKKESFPLTVTSAQKNPTAFYLCASSIKWTGFNEQYFGPGTRLTVT.

This clone was observed once. This chain joins TRBV11-3 and TRBJ2-5; D uncertain. Germline V CDR1 and CDR2: SGHNT, YENEEA. Trimming took off 2 bases at V and 2 bases at J, with 6 bases between the two ends. The length of the CDR3 is 13 residues. The CDR3 reads CASSLMAQETQYF. DNA of the CDR3: TGTGCCAGCAGCTTAATGGCACAAGAGACCCAGTACTTC.

The V gene is TRBV19, the J gene TRBJ1-2; 7 bases align to TRBD1. This CDR3 comprises 15 residues. Germline V gives CDR1 LNHDA, CDR2 SQIVND (reference sequence). V lost 7 bases, J lost 0 bases, and 8 bases stayed unmatched. CDR3 protein: CASINPGTANYGYTF. CDR3 coding DNA: TGTGCCAGTATCAATCCGGGGACAGCTAACTATGGCTACACCTTC.

The chain is built from TRBV4-2 and TRBJ2-2; weak D call: TRBD2 (5 bases). Germline CDR1 and CDR2: LGHNA and YNFKEQ. The CDR3 covers 16 residues. V was cut by 0 bases and J by 0 bases, with 8 bases left in between. CDR3 region: CASSQEPGSNTGELFF. CDR3 coding DNA: TGTGCCAGCAGCCAAGAACCGGGGTCGAACACCGGGGAGCTGTTTTTT.

A remark on this clone: This may be a read error, as it is one base from a much larger clone. The chain combines TRBV3-1 (or the pseudogene TRBV3-2) with TRBJ1-2, with TRBD1 identical over 9 bases. The CDR3 has 14 amino acids. Germline-derived CDR1 and CDR2 are LGHDT and YNNKEL (reference sequence). Trimming at V came to 2 bases and at J to 3 bases, leaving 1 base not matched to a gene. The DNA of the CDR3 is TGTGCCAGCAGCCAACGGGACAGGGACTATGGCTACACCTTC. Encoded protein: CASSQRDRDYGYTF.